A single sample gave rise to the 15 T cell receptor beta chains below, sequenced in a study of T cells in Graves' hyperthyroidism and ophthalmopathy. The CDR3 regions of TCR beta were amplified from RNA transcripts. Researchers ran a first-round RT-PCR on the TCR CDR3 using the HTBI primer set. TCRdb fed the multiplex PCR reads into MiXCR, producing one record per CDR3 protein. This sample has approximately 620,000 distinct CDR3 sequences, with approximately 15% found just once. The sample consisted of blood. Receptors originate from a woman in her thirties with Graves' hyperthyroidism that later progressed to Graves' ophthalmopathy.

CDR3 DNA: TGCGCCAGCAGCTCCCTTCCGGGACAGCCAGAGACCCAGTACTTC. The encoded protein is CASSSLPGQPETQYF. V usage is TRBV5-1 and J usage is TRBJ2-5, with TRBD1 matching 7 bases. The CDR3 extends over 15 amino acids. V gave up 3 bases and J gave up 4 bases; unmatched junction bases: 9. Looked up from germline, CDR1 is SGHRS and CDR2 is YFSETQ. Complete variable domain (other parts from reference TRBV5-1 and TRBJ2-5): KAGVTQTPRYLIKTRGQQVTLSCSPISGHRSVSWYQQTPGQGLQFLFEYFSETQRNKGNFPGRFSGRQFSNSRSEMNVSTLELGDSALYLCASSSLPGQPETQYFGPGTRLLVL.

This clonotype was found many times. J is TRBJ1-5 and V is TRBV30; D is unresolved. This CDR3 is 14 amino acids long. V was trimmed by 4 bases and J by 1 base, leaving 11 bases between them. Germline CDR1 and CDR2: GTSNPN and SVGIG (reference sequence). DNA for the CDR3: TGTGCCTGGAACCGTGGTATAAGCAATCAGCCCCAGCATTTT. Its protein is CAWNRGISNQPQHF.

Many counts were recorded for this clonotype. CDR3 sequence reads: CASSLDRGAYEQYF. CDR3 DNA sequence: TGTGCCAGCAGCTTAGACAGGGGAGCCTACGAGCAGTACTTC. The V gene is TRBV11-3, the J gene TRBJ2-7; D may be TRBD1 (6 bases). There are 14 residues in the CDR3. V dropped 0 bases and J dropped 2 bases, with 8 bases sitting between them. From germline, CDR1 is SGHNT and CDR2 YENEEA. Full variable domain (remainder filled in from reference TRBV11-3 and TRBJ2-7): EAGVVQSPRYKIIEKKQPVAFWCNPISGHNTLYWYLQNLGQGPELLIRYENEEAVDDSQLPKDRFSAERLKGVDSTLKIQPAELGDSAVYLCASSLDRGAYEQYFGPGTRLTVT.

This clonotype came up many times. The CDR3 loop reads CASSRGGWSEQFF. The CDR3 nucleotides are TGTGCCAGCAGTAGGGGCGGGTGGAGTGAGCAGTTCTTC. The V call is TRBV12-3 or TRBV12-4, the J call TRBJ2-1; D is possibly TRBD1 or TRBD2 (5 bases each). The V end lost 5 bases, the J end lost 9 bases, and 14 bases lay between the germline ends. This CDR3 is built from 13 residues.

This clonotype was seen at least ten times. The chain's CDR3 is CASSLLGQGQFNEQYF. In DNA, the CDR3 is TGTGCCAGCAGCCTACTGGGGCAGGGACAATTTAACGAGCAGTACTTC. V gene TRBV28 combines with J gene TRBJ2-7; D might be TRBD1 (6 bases). From germline, CDR1 is MDHEN and CDR2 SYDVKM. The V and J ends lost 6 bases and 5 bases respectively, with 23 bases between them. This CDR3 is 16 amino acids long.

This clonotype has at least ten counts. This rearrangement joins TRBV28 to TRBJ2-1; no reliable D call. V was pared by 2 bases and J by 9 bases, with 14 bases between. Germline V gene sequence: CDR1 MDHEN, CDR2 SYDVKM. This CDR3 spans 14 amino acids. CDR3 sequence (DNA): TGTGCCAGCAGTTTAGCCTCATATGAATCTGAGCAGTTCTTC. Its protein product is CASSLASYESEQFF.

This clonotype occurred many times. V and J are TRBV5-8 and TRBJ2-5, with 7 bases matching TRBD1. The V segment lost 7 bases and the J segment 4 bases; nucleotides outside the gene matches: 1. CDR3 length: 11 amino acids. The V gene's germline CDR1 is SGHTS and CDR2 YDEGEE. CDR3 loop: CASRDRETQYF. The CDR3 DNA sequence: TGTGCCAGCCGGGACAGAGAGACCCAGTACTTC. Supplemented by reference TRBV5-8 and TRBJ2-5, the full variable domain reads EAGVTQSPTHLIKTRGQQATLRCSPISGHTSVYWYQQALGLGLQFLLWYDEGEERNRGNFPPRFSGRQFPNYSSELNVNALELEDSALYLCASRDRETQYFGPGTRLLVL.

In this sample, this clonotype turned up a few times. The junction departs from the called germline gene at one end, perhaps through a read error. The V and J genes are TRBV30 and TRBJ1-5; TRBD1 matches 9 bases. The CDR3 length is 17 residues. Germline V gives CDR1 GTSNPN, CDR2 SVGIG (reference sequence). The CDR3 region is CAWRANRGPGSNQTQHF. The CDR3 nucleotides read TGTGCCTGGAGGGCAAACAGGGGGCCAGGCAGCAATCAGACCCAGCATTTT.

This clonotype was observed a handful of times. The V call is TRBV7-9, the J call TRBJ2-5; TRBD2 might be the D (5 bases). From germline, CDR1 is SEHNR and CDR2 FQNEAQ (reference sequence). Trimming removed 9 bases at V and 7 bases at J, with 15 bases between. The CDR3 spans 12 residues. CDR3 bases: TGTGCCAGAGCCCGGAGCGAGGGGACCCAGTACTTC. Translating it yields CARARSEGTQYF.

In its sample, this clonotype was seen many times. V and J are TRBV18 and TRBJ1-5, with D possibly being TRBD1 (5 bases). Germline CDR1 reads KGHSH; CDR2 reads LQKENI. CDR3 length: 15 amino acids. Deletions cut 6 bases from V and 2 bases from J, with 14 bases between. This CDR3 reads CASSHVEGRNQPQHF. CDR3 coding DNA: TGTGCCAGCTCCCACGTAGAGGGGCGCAATCAGCCCCAGCATTTT.

This clonotype was seen more than once but under ten times. The rearrangement uses TRBV5-1 and TRBJ2-1; 11 bases map to TRBD2. The CDR3 runs 18 residues. The junction had 10 bases not matched to a gene; V was cut back by 0 bases and J by 5 bases. Germline assignment: CDR1 SGHRS and CDR2 YFSETQ. The CDR3 loop is CASSLATSSGRSDNEQFF. The DNA of the CDR3 is TGCGCCAGCAGCTTGGCGACTTCTAGCGGGAGGTCAGACAATGAGCAGTTCTTC. Combining the CDR3 with reference TRBV5-1 and TRBJ2-1 gives the whole variable domain KAGVTQTPRYLIKTRGQQVTLSCSPISGHRSVSWYQQTPGQGLQFLFEYFSETQRNKGNFPGRFSGRQFSNSRSEMNVSTLELGDSALYLCASSLATSSGRSDNEQFFGPGTRLTVL.

The V and J genes are TRBV7-2 and TRBJ2-2; D is unclear. The V end lost 6 bases, the J end lost 7 bases, and 18 bases lay between the germline ends. The CDR3 has 15 residues. Germline loops: CDR1 SGHTA, CDR2 FQGNSA. The DNA of the CDR3 is TGTGCCAGCAGTCGGACGGTGGCCCCCAACGGGGAGCTGTTTTTT. Translating it yields CASSRTVAPNGELFF.

This clonotype was counted ten times or more. The rearrangement joins TRBV20-1 to TRBJ2-3; 8 bases align to TRBD2. The CDR3 is 15 amino acids. The germline V gene has CDR1 DFQATT and CDR2 SNEGSKA (reference sequence). V lost 1 base and J lost 2; bases outside the gene matches: 5. The CDR3 bases are TGCAGTGCTAGAGGTGTAGCGGGGACCACAGATACGCAGTATTTT. Protein sequence: CSARGVAGTTDTQYF.

The gene calls are TRBV4-2 and TRBJ2-1; 11 nucleotides line up with TRBD2. With V trimmed by 0 bases and J by 5 bases, 3 bases remained unmatched. Germline V lookup: CDR1 LGHNA, CDR2 YNFKEQ. The length of the CDR3 is 16 residues. CDR3 sequence reads: CASSQEGLAVDNEQFF. The CDR3 DNA is TGTGCCAGCAGCCAAGAGGGACTAGCGGTGGACAATGAGCAGTTCTTC.

In its sample, this clonotype was seen many times. The genes are TRBV12-3 or TRBV12-4 and TRBJ2-5; 10 bases are a match to TRBD2. With V trimmed by 6 bases and J by 2 bases, 21 bases remained unmatched. The CDR3 has 20 amino acids. CDR3 loop: CASSVGGLAGDGLVQETQYF. The CDR3 DNA reads as TGTGCCAGCAGCGTAGGGGGGCTAGCGGGAGACGGGCTGGTACAAGAGACCCAGTACTTC.